The clone carrying this T cell receptor beta chain was seen only a few times. Antigen unknown. The junction departs from germline at one end; a sequencing error may be responsible. Germline V gene sequence: CDR1 SEHNR, CDR2 FQNEAQ (reference sequence). The length of the CDR3 is 17 residues. This sample was taken from a study of cytomegalovirus exposure and HLA in healthy donors. The PCR employed 60 Vbeta primers together with 13 Jbeta primers. The method was immunoSEQ multiplex PCR; TCRdb's version includes in-frame clones alone and lacks a portion of them. Of under 150,000 clones listed, approximately 67% are singletons. General study findings and limits: In vitro data verified a few CMV-associated chains as specific for CMV antigens. It was reported that TCR beta sequences correctly inferred the HLA-A and HLA-B alleles for most subjects. In a later analysis, donors in an Asian-associated ancestry cluster reportedly had fewer N-insertions in productive TCRs than the cohort mean.

This receptor was identified in a man between 18 and 35 years old in good health and CMV-seropositive. The V gene is TRBV7-9, the J gene TRBJ2-1, with 9 bases matching TRBD1. Sequencing input: PBMCs. The CDR3 is CSSSGRDRDREYNEQFF. The CDR3 DNA is TGTTCCAGCAGCGGGCGGGACCGGGACAGGGAGTACAATGAGCAGTTCTTC.